The source of this TCR beta chain is a study of PD-1 blockade in classical Hodgkin lymphoma. Regarding the study as a whole: Complete responders' baseline diversity resembled that of newly diagnosed patients. Patients with an early start, nivolumab under 1 year after ASCT, were excluded.

Sequenced by immunoSEQ multiplex PCR; TCRdb stores in-frame clones only, minus some. The repertoire holds 57,000 or so clones, 70% to 90% seen once, with about 8% in the top ten. Sample time point: cycle 4 day 1 (C4D1), after 6 weeks of nivolumab. All patients relapsed after autologous stem cell transplantation, and brentuximab vedotin exposure varied. Best responses included complete response and partial response; otherwise, the best response was progressive disease. CDR1 is KGHSH and CDR2 is LQKENI in the germline V gene. The CDR3 is made up of 16 amino acids. Trimming took 1 base from V and 0 from J, leaving 9 bases between them. As to this clone: The target antigen is unknown.

The sequence came from a human donor with classical Hodgkin lymphoma. The specimen comprised peripheral blood mononuclear cells (PBMCs), sampled before the fourth cycle of nivolumab. The chain has TRBV18 and TRBJ2-2; D unclear. CDR3 residues: CASSPQVPANTGELFF. The DNA for the CDR3 is TGTGCCAGCTCACCACAAGTCCCCGCGAACACCGGGGAGCTGTTTTTT.